The 14 T cell receptor beta chains below were found in one sample sequenced in a study of OX40 agonist ivuxolimab in advanced cancers. TCRdb's table, derived via immunoSEQ multiplex PCR, lists solely in-frame clones and lacks some. The sample consists of about 79,000 clones, around 90% of them appearing once. This specimen consisted of CD4+ or CD8+ T cells sorted from blood, obtained in a trial of the OX40 agonist ivuxolimab. The receptors shown here come from an adult with an advanced solid tumor such as melanoma, head and neck, liver or kidney cancer.

The V and J genes are TRBV6-5 and TRBJ2-2, with TRBD2 as a possible D gene (7 bases). V lost 7 bases and J 3 bases, leaving 15 bases between the germline ends. This CDR3 is 15 amino acids long. The germline V gene encodes CDR1 MNHEY and CDR2 SVGAGI. The CDR3 region has the DNA TGTGCCAGCAAACGCGGGGGCGAGGACACCGGGGAGCTGTTTTTT. Residues: CASKRGGEDTGELFF.

In regard to this clone: This may come from a read error, since a much larger clone is one base off. The same CDR3 can be traced to other DNA sequences in this sample. This chain joins TRBV7-9 and TRBJ2-7; D not resolved. V was trimmed by 4 bases and J by 0 bases, leaving 4 bases between them. The CDR3 is made up of 12 amino acids. From germline, CDR1 is SEHNR and CDR2 FQNEAQ (reference sequence). This chain's CDR3 is CASSSSSYEQYF. CDR3 in DNA: TGTGCCAGCAGCTCCAGCTCCTACGAGCAGTACTTC.

This chain connects TRBV19 to TRBJ2-1; 9 nucleotides align to TRBD2. The CDR3 spans 14 residues. In germline, CDR1 is LNHDA, CDR2 SQIVND (reference sequence). V gave up 8 bases and J gave up 4 bases; unmatched junction bases: 6. The DNA of the CDR3 is TGTGCCAGTTCTCTAGCGGGATTATACAATGAGCAGTTCTTC. Amino acid sequence: CASSLAGLYNEQFF.

The gene calls are TRBV5-4 and TRBJ2-1; TRBD2 is a possible D gene (5 bases). The V end lost 4 bases, the J end lost 7 bases, and 9 bases lay between the germline ends. CDR1 and CDR2 from the germline V gene are SGHNT and YYREEE (reference sequence). This CDR3 is 12 amino acids long. The CDR3 loop is CASSERVNEQFF. The CDR3, as DNA: TGTGCCAGCAGCGAGAGGGTGAATGAGCAGTTCTTC.

The chain employs TRBV16 and TRBJ2-3; 7 nucleotides match TRBD1. The V segment lost 4 bases and the J segment 2 bases; nucleotides outside the gene matches: 6. Germline assignment: CDR1 KGHSY and CDR2 FQNENV. The CDR3 length is 15 residues. The CDR3 bases are TGTGCCAGCAGCCCCGGGACAGAAATCACAGATACGCAGTATTTT. The encoded protein is CASSPGTEITDTQYF.

The chain combines TRBV12-5 with TRBJ2-7; unclear D gene. Germline assignment: CDR1 LGHNT and CDR2 FRNRAP. There are 14 residues in the CDR3. Deletions cut 2 bases from V and 2 bases from J, with 10 bases between. The CDR3 bases are TGTGCTAGTGGTTTGTCAGGTCTAACCTACGAGCAGTACTTC. The encoded protein is CASGLSGLTYEQYF.

This chain uses TRBV14 with TRBJ2-2; D ambiguous. V was cut by 4 bases and J by 3 bases, with 12 bases left in between. Germline CDR1 and CDR2: SGHDN and FVKESK. CDR3 length: 15 residues. The CDR3 reads CASSRAAVYTGELFF. The CDR3 DNA reads as TGTGCCAGCAGCCGCGCGGCGGTCTACACCGGGGAGCTGTTTTTT. Drawing the rest from reference TRBV14 and TRBJ2-2, the complete variable domain is EAGVTQFPSHSVIEKGQTVTLRCDPISGHDNLYWYRRVMGKEIKFLLHFVKESKQDESGMPNNRFLAERTGGTYSTLKVQPAELEDSGVYFCASSRAAVYTGELFFGEGSRLTVL.

The chain carries TRBV7-6 and TRBJ2-5; TRBD2 matches at 10 bases. Germline V CDR1 and CDR2: SGHVS, FNYEAQ. CDR3 length: 16 amino acids. The V and J ends lost 2 bases and 3 bases, in that order; junction bases with no gene match: 6. The CDR3 DNA reads as TGTGCCAGCAGCTTAAGTAGCGGGGGGTCAAAAGAGACCCAGTACTTC. It is translated as CASSLSSGGSKETQYF. The variable domain in full, with the rest retrieved from reference TRBV7-6 and TRBJ2-5, is GAGVSQSPRYKVTKRGQDVALRCDPISGHVSLYWYRQALGQGPEFLTYFNYEAQQDKSGLPNDRFSAERPEGSISTLTIQRTEQRDSAMYRCASSLSSGGSKETQYFGPGTRLLVL.

The chain carries TRBV11-2 and TRBJ1-4; 10 positions agree with TRBD1. Germline V gene sequence: CDR1 SGHAT, CDR2 FQNNGV. V was clipped by 2 bases and J by 16 bases; unmatched bases: 4. CDR3 length equals 12 residues. The CDR3 DNA reads TGTGCCAGCAGCTTATCCGACAGGGGGCCGTTTTTT. This gives the protein CASSLSDRGPFF.

This clone turned up a few times. The chain combines TRBV2 with TRBJ2-1; the D gene could be TRBD1 or TRBD2 (5 bases each). The CDR3 is made up of 16 amino acids. V lost 2 bases and J 2 bases, leaving 13 bases between the germline ends. Germline values: CDR1 SNHLY, CDR2 FYNNEI. The CDR3 sequence is CASSEPAGTPYNEQFF. The CDR3 coding sequence is TGTGCCAGCAGTGAACCCGCAGGGACCCCCTACAATGAGCAGTTCTTC.

The chain uses TRBV10-3 and TRBJ2-3; tentative D call: TRBD2 (6 bases). The V end lost 3 bases, the J end lost 6 bases, and 7 bases lay between the germline ends. The length of the CDR3 is 12 residues. Germline V gene sequence: CDR1 ENHRY, CDR2 SYGVKD. The CDR3 sequence: CAISEGRDTQYF. The CDR3 DNA follows: TGTGCCATCAGTGAAGGGAGGGATACGCAGTATTTT.

The chain recombines TRBV6-4 with TRBJ1-6; D is unclear. V lost 3 bases and J 4 bases, leaving 1 base between the germline ends. The CDR3 loop spans 12 amino acids. CDR1 is MRHNA, CDR2 SNTAGT, per germline. In DNA, the CDR3 is TGTGCCAGCAGTGAATATAATTCACCCCTCCACTTT. Its protein is CASSEYNSPLHF.

The J gene is TRBJ1-2, the V gene TRBV21-1. TRBV21-1 corresponds to a pseudogene. The CDR3 sequence is 21 residues long. CDR3 in DNA: TGTGCCAGCAGCAAGAGGTATAGGGATGAACCCCCGAGGAATGCTAACTATGGCTACACCTTC. It is translated as CASSKRYRDEPPRNANYGYTF.

The chain joins TRBV16 to TRBJ2-7, with a weak D call TRBD2 (5 bases). From germline, CDR1 is KGHSY and CDR2 FQNENV. The CDR3 runs to 13 residues. Trimming removed 4 bases at V and 0 bases at J, with 7 bases between. CDR3 sequence: CASSPGSSYEQYF. The CDR3 DNA is TGTGCCAGCAGCCCGGGGAGCTCCTACGAGCAGTACTTC. Drawing the rest from reference TRBV16 and TRBJ2-7, the complete variable domain is GEEVAQTPKHLVRGEGQKAKLYCAPIKGHSYVFWYQQVLKNEFKFLISFQNENVFDETGMPKERFSAKCLPNSPCSLEIQATKLEDSAVYFCASSPGSSYEQYFGPGTRLTVT.